This record looks at one T cell receptor beta chain sequence and its context. Its antigen is unidentified. At one end, the junction sequence differs from germline, possibly due to a read error. CDR1 LNHDA and CDR2 SQIVND come from the germline V gene (reference sequence). The CDR3 spans 20 residues. The entry originates in a study of OX40 agonist ivuxolimab in advanced cancers. The wider study: An anti-OX40 (CD134) antibody with agonistic activity, ivuxolimab, was administered to patients. Allowance was made for prior anti-PD-1, anti-PD-L1 or anti-CTLA-4 therapy, and roughly 40% had some. Dose-escalation cases comprised hepatocellular carcinoma, melanoma, renal cell or head and neck cancer.

TCRdb keeps only in-frame clones here, not all; method: immunoSEQ multiplex PCR. This table holds about 50,000 clones, approximately 95% found once. General observations from the study: Clonal expansion by week 6 occurred in CD4+ and CD8+ blood T cells (at 0.1 to 3.0 mg/kg).

The clonotype was recovered from an adult with an advanced solid tumor such as melanoma, head and neck, liver or kidney cancer. The sequenced sample was CD4+ or CD8+ T cells sorted from blood, obtained in a trial of the OX40 agonist ivuxolimab. The gene calls are TRBV19 and TRBJ1-5, with a weak D call TRBD1 (5 bases). The CDR3 coding sequence is TGTGCCAGGAGTAACTCTACCCGGACACGTGGGTCAATCATGGATCAGCCCCAGCATTTT. This translates into CARSNSTRTRGSIMDQPQHF.